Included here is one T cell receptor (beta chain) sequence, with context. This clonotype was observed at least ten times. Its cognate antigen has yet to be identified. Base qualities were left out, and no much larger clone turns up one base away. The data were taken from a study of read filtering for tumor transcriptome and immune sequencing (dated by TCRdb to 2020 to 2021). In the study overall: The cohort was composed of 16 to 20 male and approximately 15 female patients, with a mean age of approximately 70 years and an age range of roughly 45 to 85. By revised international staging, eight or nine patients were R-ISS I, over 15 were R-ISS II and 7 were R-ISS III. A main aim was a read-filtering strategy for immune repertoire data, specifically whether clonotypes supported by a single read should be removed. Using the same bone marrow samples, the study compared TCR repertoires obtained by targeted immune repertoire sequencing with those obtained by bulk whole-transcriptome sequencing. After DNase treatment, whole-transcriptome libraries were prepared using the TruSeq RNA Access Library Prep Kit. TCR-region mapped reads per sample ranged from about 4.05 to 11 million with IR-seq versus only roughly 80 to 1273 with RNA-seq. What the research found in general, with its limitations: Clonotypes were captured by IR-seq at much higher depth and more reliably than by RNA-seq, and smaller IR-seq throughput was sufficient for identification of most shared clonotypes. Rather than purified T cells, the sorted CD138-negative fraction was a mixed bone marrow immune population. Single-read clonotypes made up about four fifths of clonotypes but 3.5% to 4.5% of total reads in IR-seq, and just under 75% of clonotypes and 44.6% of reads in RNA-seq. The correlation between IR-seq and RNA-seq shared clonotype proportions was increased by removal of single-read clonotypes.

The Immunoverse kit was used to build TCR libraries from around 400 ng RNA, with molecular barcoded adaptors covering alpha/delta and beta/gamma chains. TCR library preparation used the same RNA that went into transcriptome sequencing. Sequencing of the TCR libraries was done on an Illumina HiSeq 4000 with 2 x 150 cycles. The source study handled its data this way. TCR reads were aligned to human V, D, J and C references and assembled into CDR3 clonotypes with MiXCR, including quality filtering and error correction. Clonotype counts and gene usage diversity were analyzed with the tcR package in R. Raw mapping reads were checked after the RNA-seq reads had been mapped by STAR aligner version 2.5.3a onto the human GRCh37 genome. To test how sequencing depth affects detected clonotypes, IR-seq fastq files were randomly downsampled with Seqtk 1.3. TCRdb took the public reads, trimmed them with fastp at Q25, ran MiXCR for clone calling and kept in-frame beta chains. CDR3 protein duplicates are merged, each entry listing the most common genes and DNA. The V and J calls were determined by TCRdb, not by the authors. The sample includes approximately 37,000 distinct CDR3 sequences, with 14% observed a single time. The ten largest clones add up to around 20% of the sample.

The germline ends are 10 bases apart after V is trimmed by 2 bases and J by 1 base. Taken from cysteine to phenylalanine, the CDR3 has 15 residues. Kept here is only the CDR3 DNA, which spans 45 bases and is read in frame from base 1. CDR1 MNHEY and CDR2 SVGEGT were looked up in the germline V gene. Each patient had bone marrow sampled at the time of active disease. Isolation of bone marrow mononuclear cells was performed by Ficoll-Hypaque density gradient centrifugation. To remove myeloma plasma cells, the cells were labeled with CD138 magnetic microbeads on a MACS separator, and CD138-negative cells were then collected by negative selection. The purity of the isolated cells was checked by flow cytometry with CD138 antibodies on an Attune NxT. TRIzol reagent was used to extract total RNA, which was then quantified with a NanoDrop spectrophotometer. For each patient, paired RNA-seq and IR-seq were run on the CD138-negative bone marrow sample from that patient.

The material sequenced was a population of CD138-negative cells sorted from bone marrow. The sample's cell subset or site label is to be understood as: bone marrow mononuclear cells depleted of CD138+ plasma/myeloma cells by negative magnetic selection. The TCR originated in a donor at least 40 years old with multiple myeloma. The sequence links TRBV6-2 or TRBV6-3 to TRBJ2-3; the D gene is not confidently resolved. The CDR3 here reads CASSYGDSGTDTQYF. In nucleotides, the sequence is TGTGCCAGCAGTTACGGAGACTCCGGCACAGATACGCAGTATTTT.